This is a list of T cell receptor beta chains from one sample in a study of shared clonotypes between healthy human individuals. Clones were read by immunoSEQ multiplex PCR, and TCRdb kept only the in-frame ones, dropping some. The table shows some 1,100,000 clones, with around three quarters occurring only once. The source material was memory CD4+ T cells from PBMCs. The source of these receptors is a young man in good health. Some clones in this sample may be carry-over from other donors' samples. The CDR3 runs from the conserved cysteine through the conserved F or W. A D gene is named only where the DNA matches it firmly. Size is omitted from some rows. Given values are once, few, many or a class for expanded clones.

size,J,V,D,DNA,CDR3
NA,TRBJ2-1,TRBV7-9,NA,TGTGCCAGCAGTGAAAGCGCGCCGGCGCTCAATGAGCAGTTCTTC,CASSESAPALNEQFF
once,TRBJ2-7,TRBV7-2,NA,TGTGCCAGCAGCTTCATCGGGACATTGAACTACGAGCAGTACTTC,CASSFIGTLNYEQYF
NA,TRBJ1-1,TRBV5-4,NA,TGTGCCAGCAGCCAAGGAGGAACAGACACTGAAGCTTTCTTT,CASSQGGTDTEAFF
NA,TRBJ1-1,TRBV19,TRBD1,TGTGCCAGTAGAACAACCTCATGGGACAGGGAGAACACTGAAGCTTTCTTT,CASRTTSWDRENTEAFF
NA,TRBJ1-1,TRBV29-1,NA,TGCAGCGGCCACAGAACCCAGGGAGGCGTGGAAGCTTTCTTT,CSGHRTQGGVEAFF
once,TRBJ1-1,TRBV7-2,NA,TGTGCCAGCAGCAACCCTTCCCGGCTCGGGTTCATGAACACTGAAGCTTTCTTT,CASSNPSRLGFMNTEAFF
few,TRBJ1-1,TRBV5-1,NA,TGCGCCAGCAGCACATACAGGGCGGGGAACACTGAAGCTTTCTTT,CASSTYRAGNTEAFF
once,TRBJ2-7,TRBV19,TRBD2,TGTGCCAGTAGTATAGAGGGCGGGAGGACCCCCTACGAGCAGTACTTC,CASSIEGGRTPYEQYF
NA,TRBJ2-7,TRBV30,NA,TGTGCCTGGAGCCGGGACAAACCTACCGAGCAGTACTTC,CAWSRDKPTEQYF
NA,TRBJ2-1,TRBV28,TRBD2,TGTGCCAGCAGATCCCGACTAGCGGTGTCCTACAATGAGCAGTTCTTC,CASRSRLAVSYNEQFF